These 20 T cell receptor beta chains were all obtained from the same sample, sequenced in a study of neurological immune-mediated disorders. TCRdb fed the 5' RACE reads into MiXCR, producing one record per CDR3 protein. Of 65,000 to 70,000 distinct CDR3 sequences listed, roughly 3.9% are singletons. The sample was PBMCs. Source of these receptors: a man aged 25-45 years with multiple sclerosis.

In regard to this clonotype: Possible read error: a much larger clone is one base away. The chain is built from TRBV6-5 and TRBJ2-7, with 12 bases lining up with TRBD2. The CDR3 runs 15 residues. Germline values: CDR1 MNHEY, CDR2 SVGAGI. This CDR3 is CANSTRTSGVGEQYF. In nucleotides, the CDR3 is TGTGCCAACAGTACCCGGACTAGCGGGGTGGGCGAGCAGTACTTC.

At least ten counts were recorded for this clonotype. The chain recombines TRBV15 with TRBJ2-7, with 9 bases lining up with TRBD1. This CDR3 comprises 14 residues. Germline CDR1 is LNHNV and CDR2 is YYDKDF (reference sequence). With V trimmed by 8 bases and J by 0 bases, 5 bases remained unmatched. The CDR3 sequence: CATSDRGSSYEQYF. The CDR3 coding sequence is TGTGCCACCTCGGACAGGGGAAGCTCCTACGAGCAGTACTTC.

This clonotype was counted ten times or more. The J gene is TRBJ2-5, the V gene TRBV20-1; the D gene is possibly TRBD2 (7 bases). The germline V and J ends were trimmed by 6 bases and 9 bases, with 26 bases remaining between them. This CDR3 has 15 amino acids. Germline V CDR1 and CDR2: DFQATT, SNEGSKA (reference sequence). The CDR3 sequence is CSAKLMAGASAAQYF. Written as DNA, the CDR3 is TGCAGTGCCAAGCTGATGGCGGGGGCCTCAGCGGCCCAGTACTTC.

This clonotype was picked up many times. The V and J genes are TRBV5-1 and TRBJ1-1, with D maybe TRBD1 (5 bases). The CDR3 is made up of 14 amino acids. Trimming removed 4 bases at V and 5 bases at J, with 15 bases between. Germline lookup yields CDR1 SGHRS and CDR2 YFSETQ. The chain's CDR3 is CASSRTPLGTEAFF. As DNA, the CDR3 is TGCGCCAGCAGCCGGACACCACTAGGGACTGAAGCTTTCTTT.

This clonotype was seen repeatedly, ten times or more. The genes are TRBV7-6 and TRBJ2-3; D might be TRBD2 (5 bases). This CDR3 is 15 amino acids long. Trimming took 7 bases from V and 4 from J, leaving 18 bases between them. CDR1 SGHVS and CDR2 FNYEAQ come from the germline V gene. DNA of the CDR3: TGTGCCAGCACGCCGGGTGTCTCCGGGGCAGATACGCAGTATTTT. This gives the protein CASTPGVSGADTQYF.

This clonotype was seen many times. The gene calls are TRBV12-3 or TRBV12-4 and TRBJ2-7; D gene unclear. The CDR3 is 14 residues long. V lost 4 bases, J lost 2 bases, and 12 bases lay in between. CDR3 protein: CASSSPGRPYEQYF. DNA of the CDR3: TGTGCCAGCAGTTCTCCGGGCCGCCCCTACGAGCAGTACTTC.

This clonotype was picked up many times. V gene TRBV7-2 combines with J gene TRBJ2-2; no definite D call. CDR1 is SGHTA and CDR2 is FQGNSA in the germline V gene. CDR3 length: 14 residues. Trimming removed 5 bases at V and 7 bases at J, with 14 bases between. The CDR3 region is CASSQRMGIGELFF. The CDR3 DNA is TGTGCCAGCAGCCAAAGAATGGGGATCGGGGAGCTGTTTTTT.

This clonotype came up a few times. The chain uses TRBV4-3 and TRBJ2-7; tentative D call: TRBD1 (5 bases). The V and J ends lost 0 bases and 4 bases respectively, with 22 bases between them. The CDR3 is 18 residues long. In germline, CDR1 is LGHNA, CDR2 YSLEER. The CDR3, as DNA: TGCGCCAGCAGCCAAGAATTTATAGGGCAGGGCCGCAGGTACGAGCAGTACTTC. It codes for CASSQEFIGQGRRYEQYF.

This clonotype occurred many times. V is TRBV3-1 and J is TRBJ2-1, with a possible D match to TRBD1 (6 bases). The CDR3 consists of 16 residues. In germline, CDR1 is LGHDT, CDR2 YNNKEL (reference sequence). V gave up 4 bases and J gave up 4 bases, with 17 bases separating them. CDR3 loop: CASSPRGRRIYNEQFF. In nucleotides, the CDR3 is TGTGCCAGCAGCCCCAGGGGACGGCGGATTTACAATGAGCAGTTCTTC.

This clonotype was detected many times. V usage is TRBV20-1 and J usage is TRBJ1-1, with 8 bases fitting TRBD1. Germline V gene lookup returns CDR1 DFQATT and CDR2 SNEGSKA (reference sequence). The CDR3 runs 15 residues. The trim removed 1 base at V and 1 base at J, leaving 5 bases unmatched. The DNA for the CDR3 is TGCAGTGCTAGAGGTCCGGGACAGGCGAACACTGAAGCTTTCTTT. Translation: CSARGPGQANTEAFF.

In its sample, this clonotype was seen many times. This chain uses TRBV11-2 with TRBJ2-7, with 9 bases matching TRBD1. Germline V gene data show CDR1 as SGHAT and CDR2 as FQNNGV. The CDR3 contains 13 residues. Unmatched junction bases numbered 1, after V lost 7 bases and J lost 0 bases. CDR3: CASNRGPSYEQYF. The DNA of the CDR3 is TGTGCCAGCAACAGGGGGCCCTCCTACGAGCAGTACTTC.

This clonotype was detected ten times or more. The rearrangement links TRBV7-3 to TRBJ1-2, with TRBD1 as a possible D gene (5 bases). The CDR3 is 13 residues long. The V and J ends lost 3 bases and 8 bases respectively, with 13 bases between them. The germline V gene encodes CDR1 SGHTA and CDR2 FQGTGA. For the CDR3, the DNA is TGTGCCAGCAGCTTCTCTGGGGCAGAAGGCTACACCTTC. Translating gives CASSFSGAEGYTF.

Only a few counts were recorded for this clonotype. The gene calls are TRBV24-1 and TRBJ2-7; TRBD2 agrees at 7 bases. The CDR3 has 13 amino acids. V gave up 2 bases and J gave up 7 bases; unmatched junction bases: 4. Germline values: CDR1 KGHDR, CDR2 SFDVKD. The CDR3 here is CATSDSSGEEQYF. As DNA, the CDR3 is TGTGCCACCAGTGATTCCAGCGGGGAAGAGCAGTACTTC.

This clonotype was found many times. The V gene is TRBV5-6, the J gene TRBJ1-6; no clear D gene. Germline lookup yields CDR1 SGHDT and CDR2 YYEEEE. The V end lost 4 bases, the J end lost 0 bases, and 8 bases lay between the germline ends. There are 15 residues in the CDR3. CDR3 sequence: CASSPRSSYNSPLHF. The CDR3 coding sequence is TGTGCCAGCAGCCCGAGGAGCTCCTATAATTCACCCCTCCACTTT.

By share, this clonotype counts as medium-sized. V is TRBV10-3 and J is TRBJ2-1; 10 nucleotides match TRBD2. The J segment lost 2 bases and the V segment lost 8 bases, leaving 6 bases of the junction unmatched. Germline CDR1 and CDR2: ENHRY and SYGVKD. The CDR3 contains 15 residues. The CDR3, as DNA: TGTGCCATCGGAAGCGGGGGGGAAGCCTACAATGAGCAGTTCTTC. Residues: CAIGSGGEAYNEQFF.

This clonotype appeared many times. A read error may produce the germline difference seen at one junction end. V is TRBV20-1 and J is TRBJ2-3; 11 positions match TRBD2. The CDR3 totals 13 residues. CDR1 and CDR2 (germline): DFQATT, SNEGSKA (reference sequence). The CDR3 reads CRAIAGGLDTQYF. The DNA of the CDR3 is TGCAGGGCTATAGCGGGGGGGCTCGATACGCAGTATTTT.

This clonotype was seen many times. This chain uses TRBV11-2 with TRBJ2-2; 7 nucleotides match TRBD1. CDR3 length: 15 amino acids. Germline assignment: CDR1 SGHAT and CDR2 FQNNGV. With 5 bases clipped from V and 2 bases from J, the junction kept 5 bases outside the gene matches. For the CDR3, the DNA is TGTGCCAGCAGCGCCAGGGGGATAAACACCGGGGAGCTGTTTTTT. It is translated as CASSARGINTGELFF.

Regarding this clonotype: This may be a read error, as it is one base from a much larger clone. The chain recombines TRBV20-1 with TRBJ2-1; unclear D gene. Trimming shortened V by 3 bases and J by 8 bases, and 14 bases separated the two germline ends. This CDR3 has 13 amino acids. Germline V gene data show CDR1 as DFQATT and CDR2 as SNEGSKA (reference sequence). This CDR3 reads CSARTATRDEQFF. Written as DNA, the CDR3 is TGCAGTGCTAGGACGGCAACAAGGGATGAGCAGTTCTTC.

The table lists this clonotype with many counts. The chain has TRBV19 and TRBJ2-7, with TRBD1 as a possible D gene (6 bases). The V gene lost 1 base and the J gene lost 5 bases, with 12 bases spanning the gap. The CDR3 loop spans 14 amino acids. Germline-derived CDR1 and CDR2 are LNHDA and SQIVND (reference sequence). For the CDR3, the DNA is TGTGCCAGTAGTATAGGCGGACAGCGGAACGAGCAGTACTTC. As protein: CASSIGGQRNEQYF.

This clonotype was found many times. This chain uses TRBV6-6 with TRBJ1-1, with D perhaps matching TRBD1 (5 bases). Germline V gene sequence: CDR1 MNHNY, CDR2 SVGAGI (reference sequence). CDR3 length: 15 amino acids. V was trimmed by 5 bases and J by 0 bases, leaving 13 bases between them. DNA of the CDR3: TGTGCCAGCAGTAGCCCTGGACACCTGAACACTGAAGCTTTCTTT. It specifies CASSSPGHLNTEAFF.